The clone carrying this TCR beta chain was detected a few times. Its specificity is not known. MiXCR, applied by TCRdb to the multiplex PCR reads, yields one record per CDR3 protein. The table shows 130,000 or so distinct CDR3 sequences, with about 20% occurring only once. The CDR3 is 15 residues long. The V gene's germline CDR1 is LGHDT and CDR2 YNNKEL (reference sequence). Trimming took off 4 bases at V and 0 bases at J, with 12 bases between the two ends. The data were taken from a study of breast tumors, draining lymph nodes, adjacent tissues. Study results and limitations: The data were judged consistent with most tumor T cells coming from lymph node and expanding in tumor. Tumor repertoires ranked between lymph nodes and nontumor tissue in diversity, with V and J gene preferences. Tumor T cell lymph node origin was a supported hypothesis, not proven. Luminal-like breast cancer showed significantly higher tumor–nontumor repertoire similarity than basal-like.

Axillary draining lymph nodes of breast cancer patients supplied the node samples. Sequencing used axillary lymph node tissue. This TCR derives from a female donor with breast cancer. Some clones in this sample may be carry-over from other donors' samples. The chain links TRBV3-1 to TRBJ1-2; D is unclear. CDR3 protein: CASSRGSQANYGYTF. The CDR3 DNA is TGTGCCAGCAGCCGAGGGTCTCAAGCTAACTATGGCTACACCTTC.